This TCR beta chain was observed in a study of blood T cell repertoires in COVID-19. Donors were grouped by their self-reported clinical history. The table lists this clone with a count of one. This sample includes further DNA sequences coding for the same CDR3. CDR3 length: 12 amino acids. Germline V lookup: CDR1 KGHDR, CDR2 SFDVKD. Between the trimmed V and J ends, which lost 5 bases and 4 bases, there was a span of 8 bases. Sequencing was performed with immunoSEQ multiplex PCR; in TCRdb, only in-frame clones are kept and a portion is missing. The sample holds approximately 180,000 clones; about 90% are singletons and the top ten take 1% to 1.5%.

This receptor was taken from a human donor with acute COVID-19. The donor label of this sample is uncertain. The sample comprised PBMCs or T cells enriched from blood (not recorded which). The chain couples TRBV24-1 to TRBJ2-7; TRBD1 might be the D (5 bases). CDR3 DNA sequence: TGTGCCACCAGTGCAGGGTCGTACGAGCAGTACTTC. Its translation is CATSAGSYEQYF.